This T cell receptor (beta chain) stems from a study of shared clonotypes between healthy human individuals (dated by TCRdb to about 2020). In terms of the full investigation: A couple of women and a few men aged 18 to 49 years were included in the cohort. For each donor, three plates each were used for CD4 naive and CD4 memory, two plates were used for CD8 naive, and one plate was used for CD8 memory. To estimate repertoire size and how much clonotypes are shared between individuals, the study performed deep sequencing of blood TCR repertoires from roughly five healthy adults. To increase sequencing depth and limit assay-specific biases, different laboratories used diverse techniques to prepare libraries and sequence TCR repertoires. Between about 0.85 and 9.5 billion PBMCs per donor were obtained by leukapheresis.

Using the deep immunoSEQ assay, multiplex PCR amplified TCR CDR3 regions from genomic DNA. Extracted genomic DNA from each cell subset was distributed evenly across all wells of several immunoSEQ 96-well plates, and each plate was treated as a replicate. For sorted subsets, approximately 210 ng genomic DNA, equal to about 30,000 T cell genomes, was loaded into each replicate PCR. Purified libraries were quantified with a Qubit 3.0 fluorometer, sized on a Bioanalyzer 2100, and re-quantified with the KAPA Library Quantification kit. A separate single-read 150-cycle Illumina NextSeq 550 flow cell was used to sequence each immunoSEQ 96-well plate. The study's own analysis went as follows. Because the immunoSEQ output held only junctional sequences and lacked quality scores, the filtering could not match the filtering applied to full-length reads. Sequences were annotated with PyIR, a Python wrapper for IgBLAST v1.9, and V/J genes and CDR3 were assigned using IMGT germline references. Reads with weak V/J assignments (E-value above 1e-6), missing CDR3, stop codons, out-of-frame junctions, or ambiguous translated residues were removed. V3J clonotypes were defined as sequences sharing the same inferred V gene, J gene, and CDR3 amino acid sequence. Percentage overlap between repertoires was calculated by dividing the number of shared unique clonotypes by the size of the smaller repertoire. RTK rarefaction, the Chao1 estimator, and Recon v2.1 estimates of unobserved clonotypes were used to assess repertoire richness. Generation probabilities were computed with OLGA for all TCRbeta clonotypes obtained by the gDNA method from a handful of donors. TCRdb obtained this table from immuneACCESS and retained in-frame rearrangements with V and J assigned. These tables miss some clones; where compared with another copy, unresolved V genes account for less than half of the shortfall, and the remainder is unexplained. V, J and clone size are taken as reported in that table, and D and trimming were inferred from the DNA itself. This sample has approximately 530,000 clones in its table, and around 96% of those were observed once. 0.064% of the sample is taken by the ten largest.

For this clone: Its cognate antigen has yet to be identified. The sample holds no much larger clone one base away, and base qualities are not on file.

Overall study results and their limits: Pairwise subsampling indicated that sequencing depth was expected to affect the degree of clonotype sharing among donors. About 5% of naive CD4, 3.5% of naive CD8, around 2.3% of memory CD4, and 0.4% of memory CD8 clonotypes were shared across four donors. Higher generation probabilities were observed for clonotypes shared by all four sorted-subset donors than for non-shared clonotypes. Even with the large sequencing depth, rarefaction of the sorted-subset datasets indicated that sequencing was incomplete. Naive subsets generally had larger estimated clonotype richness than memory subsets did. Sampling was restricted to blood, and TCR repertoires in tissue are likely to differ from TCR repertoires in blood. The small number of donors limited the genetic and exposure-history diversity represented.

The donors were healthy, HIV-negative adults who had no recently reported acute infections or vaccinations. Every donor was a Caucasian adult residing in Nashville, Tennessee, USA. CD4+ T cells were enriched by magnetic negative selection, after which naive cells were positively selected on CD45RA and the negative fraction was taken as the memory subset. After blood collection by leukapheresis, PBMCs were isolated using Ficoll-Histopaque density gradient centrifugation and then cryopreserved in the vapor phase of liquid nitrogen. Analytical flow cytometry was used to check the purity and quantity of each magnetically sorted T cell population. From each sorted fraction, genomic DNA was isolated and quantified by UV absorbance on a Nanodrop 2000c. Based on the germline V gene (reference sequence), the CDR1 and CDR2 sequences are SEHNR and FQNEAQ. V lost 1 base and J lost 5 bases; the stretch between them is 8 bases long. Inclusive of the bounding cysteine and phenylalanine, the CDR3 is 13 residues long. The only DNA kept is the CDR3, 39 bases in frame from the first base.

Recombination connected TRBV7-9 to TRBJ1-1; the D gene assignment is ambiguous. The sequenced sample consisted of naive CD4+ T cells sorted from blood. This sample's cell subset or site label indicates: CD45RA+ positively selected. The clonotype was recovered from a woman in her twenties or thirties in good health. The CDR3 reads as follows: CASSLDYGTEAFF. Read as DNA, the sequence is TGTGCCAGCAGCTTAGATTATGGAACTGAAGCTTTCTTT.